This TCR beta chain came from a study of molecular identifiers for immune sequencing clone quantification. Whole-study findings and limits: The share of molecules held by clones above 20 RNA copies was over 99% in effector cells and under 1% in naive cells.

In the sort, naive CD8 T cells were defined as CD8+CD4-CCR7+CD45RA+. TCRdb reprocessed the PCR reads via MiXCR and lists one record per CDR3 protein. Of more than 550,000 distinct CDR3 sequences in the sample, about 25% were seen once. Germline CDR1 MNHEY, CDR2 SVGEGT. The CDR3 runs to 14 residues. The V end was cut by 7 bases, the J end by 6 bases, with 19 bases between. This clonotype has only a few counts. Its antigen is undetermined. The V and J genes are TRBV6-2 or TRBV6-3 and TRBJ2-7; D perhaps matches TRBD1 (5 bases). The receptor was isolated from a human donor in good health. Some libraries in this study had Jurkat cell RNA spiked in. The sequencing sample was made of naive CD8+ T cells from blood, with Jurkat cell RNA spiked in. The subset: FACS-sorted CD8+CD4-CCR7+CD45RA+ naive T cells. In nucleotides, the CDR3 is TGTGCCAGCACCCCCAGGGAACAGAAAGGCGAGCAGTACTTC. It is translated as CASTPREQKGEQYF.